This TCR beta chain is drawn from a study of CD8+CD57+ T cells in acquired aplastic anemia. Study as a whole: DNA recovered from sorted CD4+ and CD8+ cells had a mean of about 3 ug.

Patients who underwent sequencing had shown CD8+CD57+ cell expansion by flow cytometry. Profiling of TCR beta VDJ combinations and CDR3 sequences used genomic DNA as template. A single record per CDR3 protein comes from TCRdb applying MiXCR to the reads. This table holds some 150,000 distinct CDR3 sequences, about two thirds found once. V dropped 2 bases and J dropped 2; count of bases not matched to a gene: 9. CDR1 ENHRY and CDR2 SYGVKD come from the germline V gene. The CDR3 sequence is 16 residues long. This sequence was found in a human donor with aplastic anemia. The material sequenced was sorted CD4+, CD8+, or CD8+CD57+ T cells (not recorded which) from PBMCs. The chain is built from TRBV10-3 and TRBJ2-7; 7 bases align to TRBD1. CDR3 protein: CAISEKGQVRAYEQYF. The CDR3 DNA reads as TGTGCCATCAGTGAGAAAGGACAGGTTAGGGCCTACGAGCAGTACTTC.